This TCR beta chain was identified during a study of T cell responses to AZD1222 COVID-19 vaccine. The method was immunoSEQ multiplex PCR; TCRdb's version includes in-frame clones alone and lacks a portion of them. This table has about 180,000 clones, more than 75% appearing once. V was pared by 4 bases and J by 0 bases, with 10 bases between. The CDR3 totals 16 residues. The germline CDR1 and CDR2 sequences are KGHSH and LQKENI. Worth noting for this clone: Antigen: not known.

Study-level results: Donors were mostly white British, more females; clonal diversity possibly underestimated. Baseline antibody screening turned up just six or seven seropositive AZD1222 recipients. Two AZD1222 doses significantly raised spike-specific TCR breadth and depth over controls.

The chain employs TRBV18 and TRBJ2-6; D may be TRBD1 (6 bases). The starting material was peripheral blood, obtained 28 days after the second AZD1222 dose. This receptor was taken from an adult who received the AZD1222 COVID-19 vaccine. The CDR3 DNA follows: TGTGCCAGCTCACAGGACAGAAACTCTGGGGCCAACGTCCTGACTTTC. Amino acids: CASSQDRNSGANVLTF.